A selection of T cell receptor beta chains follows, all from one sample in a study of response to subunit inactivated influenza vaccine. TCRdb re-called the RT-PCR reads through MiXCR, storing one row per CDR3 protein. The table includes about 190,000 distinct CDR3 sequences, approximately 15% detected once. Sequencing used CD8+ T cells sorted from PBMCs, obtained 4 to 6 days after vaccination. These receptors originate from a man aged 50-59 years who received an inactivated influenza vaccine. CDR3s include the opening cysteine and the closing phenylalanine or tryptophan. The order of the fields is V gene, CDR3 protein.

>TRBV13
CASSLASGSSYEQYF
>TRBV3-1
CASSQDSGLQETQYF
>TRBV7-9
CASSLVVAGQEQFF
>TRBV6-2/TRBV6-3
CASSYVGVETQYF
>TRBV28
CASRTPPGSLRETQYF
>TRBV28
CASSLTGKRTEQYF
>TRBV6-5
CASSPGTGLFF
>TRBV14
CASSQVEWDIQYF
>TRBV27
CASSLILAGVGTDTQYF
>TRBV5-5
CASSPRVSLAGELFF
>TRBV6-2/TRBV6-3
CASSYARTGFEAFF
>TRBV19
CASSYGGAYEQYF
>TRBV10-3
CAIIWAGGYWRGQETQYF
>TRBV3-1
CASSQKLAGVVNNEQFF
>TRBV7-6
CASGRLDNSPLHF
>TRBV25-1
CASSEHTDTQYF
>TRBV6-5
CASSYARDRGRETQYF
>TRBV19
CASSMQDLSYEQYF
>TRBV7-9
CASSLGSQGRHF
>TRBV7-9
CASSLETGRQETQYF
>TRBV28
CASSLYTGPHGYTF
>TRBV4-3
CASSQDPASGVYNEQFF
>TRBV28
CASSFKVGNEQFF
>TRBV28
CASSLQARLSGNTIYF
>TRBV29-1
CSVVTGTNTGELFF
>TRBV28
CASSLPLRTGRSSYEQYF
>TRBV2
CASSGGQSYGYTF
>TRBV12-3/TRBV12-4
CASTSGRYTEAFF
>TRBV5-5
CASSSGDRGVSPLHF
>TRBV11-2
CASSLSREQYF
>TRBV27
CASRTRQGLNTEAFF